One sample yielded the 30 T cell receptor beta chains listed below, sequenced in a study of blood T cell repertoires in COVID-19. Using immunoSEQ multiplex PCR, the repertoire was profiled, and TCRdb retains in-frame clones only, with some absent. The data show over 85,000 clones, approximately 82% seen once. Material: peripheral blood. All receptors derive from a woman older than 75 with acute or convalescent COVID-19.

The chain uses TRBV7-9 and TRBJ2-2; 9 positions agree with TRBD1. Germline assignment: CDR1 SEHNR and CDR2 FQNEAQ (reference sequence). This CDR3 contains 16 residues. J was trimmed by 5 bases and V by 11 bases; bases with no gene match: 15. Here the CDR3 reads CAVQPEGDRDTGELFF. Here the CDR3 DNA reads TGTGCCGTCCAACCTGAGGGGGACAGGGATACCGGGGAGCTGTTTTTT. Full variable domain (remainder filled in from reference TRBV7-9 and TRBJ2-2): DTGVSQNPRHKITKRGQNVTFRCDPISEHNRLYWYRQTLGQGPEFLTYFQNEAQLEKSRLLSDRFSAERPKGSFSTLEIQRTEQGDSAMYLCAVQPEGDRDTGELFFGEGSRLTVL.

The chain has TRBV28 and TRBJ1-1; 8 bases agree with TRBD1. From germline, CDR1 is MDHEN and CDR2 SYDVKM. J gave up 4 bases and V 4 bases, and 8 bases lay outside the gene matches. This CDR3 comprises 15 residues. The CDR3 protein is CASSSPGQEFTEAFF. The CDR3 DNA reads as TGTGCCAGCAGTTCCCCGGGACAGGAGTTCACTGAAGCTTTCTTT.

This clone was observed a few times. This chain connects TRBV29-1 to TRBJ1-5; 8 bases fit TRBD1. CDR3 length: 14 amino acids. Germline V lookup: CDR1 SQVTM, CDR2 ANQGSEA. The junction had 4 bases not matched to a gene; V was cut back by 5 bases and J by 1 base. The CDR3: CSVMTGVSNQPQHF. The CDR3 nucleotides are TGCAGCGTTATGACAGGGGTCAGCAATCAGCCCCAGCATTTT.

The chain is built from TRBV7-2 and TRBJ1-1, with D perhaps matching TRBD1 (6 bases). The germline V gene has CDR1 SGHTA and CDR2 FQGNSA. The ends were cut back, 1 base at V and 4 bases at J, with 10 bases in the middle. The CDR3 loop spans 14 amino acids. DNA for the CDR3: TGTGCCAGCAGCTTAGTCGGGGGGCCCACTGAAGCTTTCTTT. Protein product: CASSLVGGPTEAFF.

This clone came up once. The chain carries TRBV4-1 and TRBJ2-7; possibly TRBD1 for D (5 bases). The germline V gene encodes CDR1 MGHRA and CDR2 YSYEKL. The CDR3 loop spans 16 amino acids. V dropped 0 bases and J dropped 6 bases, with 18 bases sitting between them. The CDR3 loop reads CASSQEWAGYISEQYF. CDR3 bases: TGCGCCAGCAGCCAAGAATGGGCAGGGTATATCAGCGAGCAGTACTTC.

The J gene is TRBJ1-1, the V gene TRBV19; 7 bases are shared with TRBD1. Germline V gene lookup returns CDR1 LNHDA and CDR2 SQIVND (reference sequence). V was pared by 1 base and J by 3 bases, with 2 bases of the junction left unmatched. The CDR3 contains 14 residues. In DNA, the CDR3 is TGTGCCAGTAGTATAGGCAGGGGGGACACTGAAGCTTTCTTT. It yields the protein CASSIGRGDTEAFF.

The chain's CDR3 is CASTLGVMNTEAFF. The DNA of the CDR3 is TGTGCCAGCACCCTAGGCGTGATGAACACTGAAGCTTTCTTT. This sequence joins TRBV7-9 and TRBJ1-1, with no clear D. Germline CDR1 is SEHNR and CDR2 is FQNEAQ (reference sequence). The CDR3 sequence is 14 residues long. The V end was cut by 7 bases, the J end by 0 bases, with 12 bases between.

The V and J genes are TRBV7-2 and TRBJ2-7; D perhaps matches TRBD2 (6 bases). Germline V gives CDR1 SGHTA, CDR2 FQGNSA. V lost 3 bases to trimming and J lost 6 bases, with 18 bases between them. The CDR3 covers 15 residues. The CDR3 region is CASSFSGLSSTEQYF. The DNA of the CDR3 is TGTGCCAGCAGCTTTTCGGGACTCTCATCAACCGAGCAGTACTTC.

Note on this clone: The same CDR3 is also encoded by other DNA sequences in this sample. The chain carries TRBV3-1 (or the pseudogene TRBV3-2) and TRBJ2-7; 9 bases map to TRBD2. CDR1 LGHDT and CDR2 YNNKEL come from the germline V gene (reference sequence). This CDR3 has 15 amino acids. Trimming took 2 bases from V and 0 from J; bases not matched to a gene: 2. The CDR3: CASSQLAGSSYEQYF. The CDR3 DNA follows: TGTGCCAGCAGCCAACTAGCGGGGAGCTCCTACGAGCAGTACTTC.

The chain joins TRBV29-1 to TRBJ2-1; 15 bases map to TRBD2. Trimming cost V 6 bases and J 8 bases; bases outside gene matches: 5. The germline gives CDR1 SQVTM, CDR2 ANQGSEA. CDR3 length equals 14 residues. In nucleotides, the CDR3 is TGCAGCGTCGGGACTAGCGGGAGGAGGGATGAGCAGTTCTTC. It is translated as CSVGTSGRRDEQFF.

This rearrangement joins TRBV20-1 to TRBJ2-7, with TRBD2 identical over 11 bases. The ends lost 3 bases at V and 2 bases at J; junction bases unmatched: 3. Looked up from germline, CDR1 is DFQATT and CDR2 is SNEGSKA (reference sequence). The CDR3 contains 14 residues. The CDR3 DNA is TGCAGTGCTAGTGTGACTAGCGGGGCCTACGAGCAGTACTTC. Encoded protein: CSASVTSGAYEQYF.

The rearrangement uses TRBV10-1 and TRBJ2-3; 12 bases match TRBD2. Germline V gene sequence: CDR1 WNHNN, CDR2 SYGVQD (reference sequence). After removal of 2 bases from V and 1 base from J, the junction contained 1 base not matched to a gene. The CDR3 is made up of 16 amino acids. The CDR3 DNA is TGCGCCAGCAGTGAGGCTAGCGGGAGGGGCACAGATACGCAGTATTTT. The encoded protein is CASSEASGRGTDTQYF.

Worth noting for this clone: The germline gene is not matched at one end of the junction; a read error may be the cause. The chain's CDR3 is CPSSRPGQGNEKLFF. CDR3 nucleotides: TGCCCCAGCAGCCGACCGGGACAGGGTAATGAAAAACTGTTTTTT. The chain couples TRBV4-1 to TRBJ1-4; TRBD1 aligns across 9 bases. Germline-derived CDR1 and CDR2 are MGHRA and YSYEKL. This CDR3 has 15 amino acids.

CDR3 loop: CASRPGQGATDTQYF. CDR3 sequence (DNA): TGTGCCAGCAGACCCGGACAGGGGGCGACAGATACGCAGTATTTT. The rearrangement joins TRBV6-6 to TRBJ2-3; the match to TRBD1 covers 11 bases. The CDR3 spans 15 residues. J gave up 3 bases and V 6 bases, and 5 bases lay outside the gene matches. Germline lookup yields CDR1 MNHNY and CDR2 SVGAGI (reference sequence).

J is TRBJ1-5 and V is TRBV6-5; possibly TRBD1 for D (5 bases). Germline V gene sequence: CDR1 MNHEY, CDR2 SVGAGI. Trimming stripped 8 bases from V and 2 bases from J, with 16 bases between. The length of the CDR3 is 15 residues. The CDR3 DNA reads TGTGCCAGCCGGGGGAGAACGGGGGGCAATCAGCCCCAGCATTTT. Translating gives CASRGRTGGNQPQHF.

The chain combines TRBV12-3 or TRBV12-4 with TRBJ1-5, with D tentatively TRBD1 (6 bases). The CDR3 contains 13 residues. Trimming pared 6 bases from V and 4 bases from J, leaving 10 bases between. The CDR3 sequence is CASRGQTNQPQHF. DNA of the CDR3: TGTGCCAGCAGAGGACAGACGAATCAGCCCCAGCATTTT.

The V gene is TRBV14, the J gene TRBJ2-7; D uncertain. V was trimmed by 10 bases and J by 0 bases, leaving 7 bases between them. Germline V gives CDR1 SGHDN, CDR2 FVKESK. The CDR3 has 11 residues. CDR3 loop: CATTFSYEQYF. Here the CDR3 DNA reads TGTGCCACTACTTTCTCCTACGAGCAGTACTTC.

The chain employs TRBV24-1 and TRBJ2-1, with 7 positions matching TRBD2. The V gene end was trimmed by 5 bases and the J gene end by 0 bases; junction bases not matched to a gene: 12. The CDR3 spans 18 residues. The V gene's germline CDR1 is KGHDR and CDR2 SFDVKD. The CDR3 DNA reads as TGTGCCACCAGTGGGGTGGGGGGTAGCGGGTTCTCCTACAATGAGCAGTTCTTC. Its translation is CATSGVGGSGFSYNEQFF.

The chain combines TRBV25-1 with TRBJ2-2; 10 bases match TRBD1. Germline V gene data show CDR1 as MGHDK and CDR2 as SYGVNS. The V gene end was trimmed by 7 bases and the J gene end by 3 bases; junction bases not matched to a gene: 5. The CDR3 is 15 residues long. Here the CDR3 reads CASTAGTGDTGELFF. The CDR3 DNA sequence: TGTGCCAGCACGGCTGGGACAGGGGACACCGGGGAGCTGTTTTTT.

The rearrangement uses TRBV27 and TRBJ2-7; D may be TRBD1 (6 bases). The germline gives CDR1 MNHEY, CDR2 SMNVEV (reference sequence). V shed 3 bases and J shed 6 bases, with 12 bases lying between them. The CDR3 length is 13 residues. The CDR3 DNA follows: TGTGCCAGCAGTTTCGGAACAGGGAGCGAGCAGTACTTC. Protein sequence: CASSFGTGSEQYF.

V gene TRBV5-6 combines with J gene TRBJ1-4; D is unclear. This CDR3 region has 16 residues. Trimming pared 2 bases from V and 3 bases from J, leaving 14 bases between. Germline V CDR1 and CDR2: SGHDT, YYEEEE. This chain's CDR3 is CASSFGPSGPNEKLFF. The CDR3 DNA sequence: TGTGCCAGCAGCTTTGGGCCGAGCGGTCCTAATGAAAAACTGTTTTTT.

The chain combines TRBV7-8 with TRBJ1-2; 8 bases map to TRBD1. The ends lost 3 bases at V and 8 bases at J; junction bases unmatched: 17. Germline lookup yields CDR1 SGHVS and CDR2 FQNEAQ. The CDR3 covers 17 residues. CDR3 in DNA: TGTGCCAGCAGCTTGACAGGGGCCCGAAAAATATCTGGAGGCTACACCTTC. Its protein is CASSLTGARKISGGYTF.

Only a few counts were recorded for this clone. This chain joins TRBV19 and TRBJ2-1; 14 nucleotides agree with TRBD2. There are 18 residues in the CDR3. CDR1 and CDR2 from the germline V gene are LNHDA and SQIVND (reference sequence). Germline trimming cut 4 bases from V and 9 bases from J; bases unmatched to any gene: 14. CDR3 residues: CASSNLFGTSGSNGEQFF. Here the CDR3 DNA reads TGTGCCAGTAGTAACTTATTCGGGACTAGCGGGAGTAATGGTGAGCAGTTCTTC.

This clone has just a few counts. The chain couples TRBV18 to TRBJ1-1; D is perhaps TRBD1 (6 bases). The CDR3 loop spans 14 amino acids. Between the trimmed V and J ends, which lost 4 bases and 1 base, there was a span of 10 bases. Germline V gene sequence: CDR1 KGHSH, CDR2 LQKENI. CDR3 bases: TGTGCCAGCTCACAGAAACAGGGGAACACTGAAGCTTTCTTT. Amino acid sequence: CASSQKQGNTEAFF.

The chain couples TRBV6-2 or TRBV6-3 to TRBJ2-1; 10 bases agree with TRBD1. Trimming cost V 5 bases and J 4 bases; bases outside gene matches: 5. Germline V gene data show CDR1 as MNHEY and CDR2 as SVGEGT. The CDR3 consists of 15 residues. DNA for the CDR3: TGTGCCAGCAGTACGGGACAGGGGTTTTACAATGAGCAGTTCTTC. As protein: CASSTGQGFYNEQFF.

The chain links TRBV6-1 to TRBJ1-2; 9 bases fit TRBD1. The CDR3 length is 14 residues. Germline loops: CDR1 MNHNS, CDR2 SASEGT. V trimming: 2 bases; J trimming: 7 bases; junction bases outside the gene matches: 5. CDR3 DNA: TGTGCCAGCAGTGAAACAGGGGGCGCGGGTGGCTACACCTTC. This sequence encodes CASSETGGAGGYTF.

The rearrangement uses TRBV7-3 and TRBJ2-3, with D perhaps TRBD1 (6 bases). CDR1 is SGHTA, CDR2 FQGTGA, per germline. This CDR3 spans 17 amino acids. Trimming stripped 5 bases from V and 2 bases from J, with 20 bases between. This chain's CDR3 is CASSENGWGLNTDTQYF. The CDR3 DNA reads as TGTGCCAGCAGCGAAAACGGATGGGGGCTAAACACAGATACGCAGTATTTT.

The chain employs TRBV27 and TRBJ2-5; 11 nucleotides align to TRBD1. The germline gives CDR1 MNHEY, CDR2 SMNVEV (reference sequence). This CDR3 contains 17 residues. V lost 0 bases to trimming and J lost 1 base; unmatched junction nucleotides: 4. CDR3 sequence: CASSLSAGTGGQETQYF. The CDR3 bases are TGTGCCAGCAGTTTATCAGCCGGGACAGGGGGCCAAGAGACCCAGTACTTC.

The genes are TRBV27 and TRBJ2-7; 9 positions match TRBD2. This CDR3 spans 14 amino acids. Trimming took 5 bases from V and 0 from J; bases not matched to a gene: 2. From germline, CDR1 is MNHEY and CDR2 SMNVEV (reference sequence). CDR3 loop: CASSSGRTSYEQYF. The CDR3 DNA reads TGTGCCAGCAGTAGCGGGAGGACCTCCTACGAGCAGTACTTC.

V gene TRBV7-3 combines with J gene TRBJ2-7; TRBD2 agrees at 11 bases. The germline V gene encodes CDR1 SGHTA and CDR2 FQGTGA. Trimming removed 5 bases from V and 9 bases from J; junction bases left unmatched: 9. The CDR3 contains 14 residues. The CDR3 is CASSPSGGISRQYF. The CDR3 bases are TGTGCCAGCAGCCCTAGCGGGGGGATTTCGCGGCAGTACTTC.